This T cell receptor (beta chain) was recorded in a study of radiation and T cells in renal cell carcinoma (TCRdb year 2020). Regarding the study in general: Samples were obtained from a clinical trial, in which 15 Gy stereotactic body radiation therapy was delivered to primary renal cell carcinomas and nephrectomy was performed 4 weeks later. A total of some 51 samples underwent TCR beta sequencing, made up of 25 or so tumors and about 27 peripheral blood samples. Across all 50 or so samples, several million unique CDR3 nucleotide sequences encoding over 2.5 million unique CDR3 amino acid sequences were identified.

TCR beta libraries were generated from genomic DNA with the immunoSEQ kit, following the manufacturer's recommendations. For library preparation, a first multiplex PCR was performed with proprietary primers, followed by a second PCR in which unique barcodes were added, and bead cleanups were performed after each round. Each sample batch included a kit-provided positive control reaction and a negative control reaction. The final libraries were assessed on an Agilent 4200 TapeStation D1000 ScreenTape, pooled by volume, and quantified by qPCR. Sequencing was performed on an Illumina NextSeq500 with a MidOutput 150-cycle cartridge, and 156 Read1 and 15 Index1 cycles were run with kit custom primers. The pooled library was loaded at around 1.1 pM with a roughly 20% PhiX control spike-in. The paper's processing steps were these. Vendor-processed data were analyzed in R, and a clonotype was defined as all T cells sharing the same CDR3 nucleotide sequence. For clone abundance analyses, frequencies were normalized to the 10,000 most abundant clones per sample. Before analysis, public T cell clones were removed, and these numbered fewer than six per sample on average. An abundance difference of at least 32-fold between compartments was the criterion for calling clonotypes tumor-enriched or baseline blood-enriched. A beta-binomial differential abundance model was used to identify clonotypes that were expanded or contracted between blood time points. Similarity between tumor and blood repertoires was quantified using the Baroni-Urbani and Buser coefficient, and groups were compared with two-tailed Wilcoxon tests in R. TCRdb obtained this table from immuneACCESS and retained in-frame rearrangements with V and J assigned. These tables miss some clones; where compared with another copy, unresolved V genes account for less than half of the shortfall, and the remainder is unexplained. V and J calls and clone size follow that table, whereas D and trimming were derived from the DNA. Recorded for this sample are more than 95,000 clones; 80% to 85% of them occurred a single time. About 3% of the sample is taken by the ten largest.

This clone was recorded a few times. This receptor's antigen is unknown. Per-nucleotide qualities are absent, and no much larger clonotype sits a single base away. Reading the label with the study, this specimen's time point is: baseline pretreatment blood. The treatment or condition tag for this specimen amounts to: 15 Gy SBRT to primary tumor, nephrectomy 4 weeks later. Serial peripheral blood from radiation-treated patients was sampled at baseline, 2 weeks and 4 weeks after SBRT to track tumor-enriched clonotypes. All patients had renal cell carcinoma with clear cell pathology. The QIAamp DNA Blood Mini Kit (Qiagen) was used to prepare genomic DNA for TCR sequencing. Samples were included in the analyses only if all quality control checks were passed. The CDR3 starts with the cysteine, ends with the phenylalanine, and has 12 residues. Only CDR3 DNA remains: 36 bases, in frame from the first base. CDR1 and CDR2, per the germline V gene (reference sequence), are SGHAT and FQDESV. V loses 7 bases, J loses 7 bases, and the germline ends lie 11 bases apart.

On the study overall, not on this receptor specifically: Tracking of blood repertoire dynamics stopped at roughly 4 weeks after treatment, with no follow-up past that point. Because the trial had a single-armed design, the trial could not examine how radiation dose or scheduling affected the TCR repertoire. Because no pretreatment tumor biopsies were available, whether clonotypes were present in the tumor at baseline could not be determined. Top tumor clonotypes rose in blood from baseline to 2 weeks post-radiation, then contracted by 4 weeks, suggesting transient expansion of tumor-resident clones.

The chain joins TRBV11-1 to TRBJ2-1; the D gene is not confidently resolved. The receptor was isolated from a woman aged 55-69 years with renal cell carcinoma. The sequenced sample was blood, obtained from a patient whose treatment included radiotherapy and nephrectomy. The CDR3 has the sequence CASTQSQNEQFF. The sequenced DNA is TGTGCCAGCACACAGAGCCAAAATGAGCAGTTCTTC.